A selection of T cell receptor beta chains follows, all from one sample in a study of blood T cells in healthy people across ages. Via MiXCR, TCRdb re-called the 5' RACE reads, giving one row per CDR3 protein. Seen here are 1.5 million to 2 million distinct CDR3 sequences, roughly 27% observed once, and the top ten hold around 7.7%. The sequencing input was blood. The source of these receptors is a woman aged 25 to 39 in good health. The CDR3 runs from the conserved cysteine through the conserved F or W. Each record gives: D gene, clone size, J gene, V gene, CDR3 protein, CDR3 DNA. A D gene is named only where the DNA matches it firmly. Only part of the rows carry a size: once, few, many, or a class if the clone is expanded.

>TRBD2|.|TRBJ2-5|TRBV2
CASTREGLQETQYF
TGTGCCAGCACTAGGGAGGGTCTCCAAGAGACCCAGTACTTC
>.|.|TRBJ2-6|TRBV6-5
CASRSGDSAGANVLTF
TGTGCCAGCAGATCCGGCGACAGTGCTGGGGCCAACGTCCTGACTTTC
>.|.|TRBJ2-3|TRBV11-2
CATTDTQYF
TGTGCCACTACAGATACGCAGTATTTT
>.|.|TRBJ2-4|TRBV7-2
CASSPPLDIQYF
TGTGCCAGCAGCCCGCCGTTGGACATTCAGTACTTC
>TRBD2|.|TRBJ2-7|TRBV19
CASSIGTTSGRGLEQYF
TGTGCCAGTAGTATTGGTACGACTAGCGGTCGCGGGCTCGAGCAGTACTTC
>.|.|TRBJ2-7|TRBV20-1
CSAGGGGVTYEQYF
TGCAGTGCTGGCGGCGGAGGGGTAACCTACGAGCAGTACTTC
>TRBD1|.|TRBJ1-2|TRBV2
CASSQTGYDYTF
TGTGCCAGCAGCCAGACAGGGTACGACTACACCTTC
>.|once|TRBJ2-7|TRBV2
CASRDDYNNEQYF
TGTGCCAGCAGAGATGACTACAACAATGAGCAGTACTTC
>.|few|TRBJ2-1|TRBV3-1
CASSQDTSGYEQFF
TGTGCCAGCAGCCAAGATACGTCGGGGTATGAGCAGTTCTTC
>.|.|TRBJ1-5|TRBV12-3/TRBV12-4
CASSLGGRGTQHF
TGTGCCAGCAGTTTGGGGGGGCGCGGGACCCAGCATTTT
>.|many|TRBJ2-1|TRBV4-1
CASSQDPMTRGNEQFF
TGCGCCAGCAGCCAAGATCCCATGACCCGAGGGAATGAGCAGTTCTTC
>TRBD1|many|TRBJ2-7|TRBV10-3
CAISPGTGVSYEQYF
TGTGCCATCAGCCCCGGGACAGGGGTCTCCTACGAGCAGTACTTC
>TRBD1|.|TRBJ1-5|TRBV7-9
CASSLAGTGDNQPQHF
TGTGCCAGCAGCTTAGCGGGGACAGGGGACAATCAGCCCCAGCATTTT
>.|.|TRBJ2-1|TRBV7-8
CASSSIRDANEQFF
TGTGCCAGCAGCTCAATTAGAGACGCGAATGAGCAGTTCTTC
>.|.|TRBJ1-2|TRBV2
CASSEVPGASGYTF
TGTGCCAGCAGTGAGGTTCCGGGGGCCTCAGGCTACACCTTC
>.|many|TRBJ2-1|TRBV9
CASIRVNEQFF
TGTGCCAGCATCCGGGTGAATGAGCAGTTCTTC
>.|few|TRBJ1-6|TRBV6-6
CASSYQEDSPLHF
TGTGCCAGCAGTTATCAGGAGGATTCACCCCTCCACTTT
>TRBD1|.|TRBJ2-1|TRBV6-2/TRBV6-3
CASSRDRGIYNEQFF
TGTGCCAGCAGTAGGGACAGGGGCATCTACAATGAGCAGTTCTTC
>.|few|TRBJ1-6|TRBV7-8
CASSSGEGGRPLHF
TGTGCCAGCAGCTCCGGGGAAGGAGGCAGACCCCTCCACTTT
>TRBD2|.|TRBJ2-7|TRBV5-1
CASSVTSGRYNEQYF
TGCGCCAGCAGCGTAACTAGCGGGCGTTACAATGAGCAGTACTTC
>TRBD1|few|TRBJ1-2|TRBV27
CASNPGQGYYGYTF
TGTGCCAGCAACCCAGGACAGGGATACTATGGCTACACCTTC
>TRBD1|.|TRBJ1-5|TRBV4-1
CASSQSWTGNQPQHF
TGCGCCAGCAGCCAATCTTGGACAGGTAATCAGCCCCAGCATTTT
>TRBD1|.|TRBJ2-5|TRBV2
CASRTQGVRETQYF
TGTGCCAGCAGGACCCAGGGGGTGAGGGAGACCCAGTACTTC
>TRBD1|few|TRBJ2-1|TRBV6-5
CASKRTGPNEQFF
TGTGCCAGCAAACGGACAGGACCGAATGAGCAGTTCTTC
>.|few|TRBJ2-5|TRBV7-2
CASSWGGSQETQYF
TGTGCCAGCAGCTGGGGCGGAAGCCAGGAGACCCAGTACTTC
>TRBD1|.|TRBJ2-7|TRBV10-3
CAISVRDRDYEQYF
TGTGCCATCAGTGTCCGGGACAGGGACTACGAGCAGTACTTC
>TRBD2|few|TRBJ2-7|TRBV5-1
CASSLELAVSNEQYF
TGCGCCAGCAGCTTGGAACTAGCGGTAAGCAACGAGCAGTACTTC
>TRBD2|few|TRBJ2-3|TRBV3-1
CASSQGLAGGPSDTQYF
TGTGCCAGCAGCCAAGGACTAGCGGGGGGGCCATCGGATACGCAGTATTTT
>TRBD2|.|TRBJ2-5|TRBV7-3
CASGSAPQRGSKETQYF
TGTGCCAGCGGCTCAGCCCCTCAGCGGGGGTCCAAAGAGACCCAGTACTTC
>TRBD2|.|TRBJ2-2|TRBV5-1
CASTTTSGNTGELFF
TGCGCCAGCACCACGACTAGCGGGAACACCGGGGAGCTGTTTTTT
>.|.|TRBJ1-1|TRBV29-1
CSVEDRGRRGTEAFF
TGCAGCGTTGAAGATCGGGGCAGGCGGGGTACTGAAGCTTTCTTT
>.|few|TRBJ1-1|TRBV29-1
CSVLPGMNTEAFF
TGCAGCGTTTTACCAGGGATGAACACTGAAGCTTTCTTT
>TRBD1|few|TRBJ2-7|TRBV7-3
CASSRDRGDYEQYF
TGTGCCAGCAGCCGCGACAGGGGGGACTACGAGCAGTACTTC
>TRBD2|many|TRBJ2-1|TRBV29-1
CSVVTKGLAYNEQFF
TGCAGCGTGGTGACCAAGGGACTAGCTTACAATGAGCAGTTCTTC
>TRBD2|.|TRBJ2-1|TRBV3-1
CASSREVAGSYNEQFF
TGTGCCAGCAGCCGGGAGGTAGCGGGCTCCTACAATGAGCAGTTCTTC
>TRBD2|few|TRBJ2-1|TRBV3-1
CASSRSGEDEQFF
TGTGCCAGCAGCCGGAGCGGGGAGGATGAGCAGTTCTTC
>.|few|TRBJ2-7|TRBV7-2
CASSLGVGTPTYEQYF
TGTGCCAGCAGCTTAGGTGTCGGGACTCCTACCTACGAGCAGTACTTC
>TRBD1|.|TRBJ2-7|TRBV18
CASSPPRQGAYERYF
TGTGCCAGCTCACCTCCCAGGCAGGGGGCTTACGAGCGGTACTTC
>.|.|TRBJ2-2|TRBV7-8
CASSLAEGPGTGELFF
TGTGCCAGCAGCTTAGCGGAGGGGCCGGGTACCGGGGAGCTGTTTTTT
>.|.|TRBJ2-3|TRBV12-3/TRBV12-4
CASSFQAVSTDTQYF
TGTGCCAGCAGTTTTCAGGCAGTTAGCACAGATACGCAGTATTTT
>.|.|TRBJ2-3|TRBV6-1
CASSEGVIGAETQYF
TGTGCCAGCAGTGAAGGAGTGATCGGGGCCGAGACGCAGTATTTT
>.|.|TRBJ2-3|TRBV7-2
CASSKWDVLRSTQYF
TGTGCCAGCAGCAAATGGGACGTACTAAGGAGTACGCAGTATTTT
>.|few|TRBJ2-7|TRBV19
CARASTYEQYF
TGTGCCAGAGCTTCAACCTACGAGCAGTACTTC
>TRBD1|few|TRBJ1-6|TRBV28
CASSPGRGSSPLHF
TGTGCCAGCAGTCCCGGCAGGGGGAGTTCACCCCTCCACTTT
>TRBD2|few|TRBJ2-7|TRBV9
CASRLWGGSPFEQYF
TGTGCCAGCAGGCTCTGGGGCGGGAGTCCTTTTGAGCAGTACTTC
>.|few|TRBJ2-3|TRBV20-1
CSARVDRLISDTQYF
TGCAGTGCTAGAGTCGATAGACTTATTTCAGATACGCAGTATTTT
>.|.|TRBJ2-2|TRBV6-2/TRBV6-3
CASRGTTGERFF
TGTGCCAGCAGGGGTACCACCGGGGAGCGGTTTTTT
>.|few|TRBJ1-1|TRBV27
CASRQTKNTEAFF
TGTGCCAGCAGGCAGACCAAAAACACTGAAGCTTTCTTT
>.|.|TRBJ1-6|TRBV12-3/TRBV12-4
CASSGIANSPLHF
TGTGCCAGCAGTGGGATCGCGAATTCACCCCTCCACTTT
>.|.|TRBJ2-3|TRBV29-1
CNAVGGAGTDTQYF
TGCAACGCAGTTGGGGGCGCGGGCACAGATACGCAGTATTTT
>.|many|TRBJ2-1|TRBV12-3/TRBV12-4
CASSPAGPGYNEQFF
TGTGCCAGCAGCCCTGCGGGGCCTGGCTACAATGAGCAGTTCTTC
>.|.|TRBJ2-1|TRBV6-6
CASNGNYFNEQFF
TGTGCCAGCAATGGAAACTACTTCAATGAGCAGTTCTTC
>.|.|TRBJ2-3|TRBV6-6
CASSTLGGLTDTQYF
TGTGCCAGCAGTACCCTAGGGGGGCTCACAGATACGCAGTATTTT
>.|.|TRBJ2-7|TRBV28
CASRRRLPNEQYF
TGTGCCAGCAGACGGAGACTACCCAACGAGCAGTACTTC
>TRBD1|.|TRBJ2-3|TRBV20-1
CSSRQGNTQYF
TGCAGTTCCCGACAGGGGAATACGCAGTATTTT
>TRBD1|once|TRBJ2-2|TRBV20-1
CSARSRQGITGELFF
TGCAGTGCTAGAAGTCGACAGGGGATCACCGGGGAGCTGTTTTTT
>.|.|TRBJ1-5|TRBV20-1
CSARADRNQPQHF
TGCAGTGCTAGGGCGGATAGGAATCAGCCCCAGCATTTT
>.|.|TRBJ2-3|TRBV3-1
CASSHRDGSTDTQYF
TGTGCCAGCAGCCACCGGGACGGTAGCACAGATACGCAGTATTTT
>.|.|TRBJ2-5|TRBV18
CASSPVDRQETQYF
TGTGCCAGCTCACCGGTCGACAGGCAAGAGACCCAGTACTTC
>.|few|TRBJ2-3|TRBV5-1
CASSLRTVTDTQYF
TGCGCCAGCAGCTTAAGGACAGTTACAGATACGCAGTATTTT